The 24 T cell receptor beta chains in this list originate from one sample, sequenced in a study of T cells expressing NK-cell markers. No DNA is given; TCRdb re-called the 5' RACE reads and lists each CDR3 protein once. Its table lists 200,000 to 300,000 distinct CDR3 sequences. The sequenced material came from blood T cells: a sorted CD56 or NKG2C T cell subset, CD4+ or CD8+ T cells, or bulk PBMC T cells (not recorded which). Receptors were obtained from a man aged 18 to 30 in good health.

V gene TRBV6-5 combines with J gene TRBJ2-7. CDR1 is MNHEY and CDR2 is SVGAGI in the germline V gene. The CDR3 contains 15 residues. CDR3 region: CASSYSSGRAYEQYF.

The chain recombines TRBV19 with TRBJ2-5; there is no DNA to check the TCRdb D call of TRBD1. Germline V CDR1 and CDR2: LNHDA, SQIVND (reference sequence). This CDR3 is 14 amino acids long. CDR3 residues: CASSVTGFKETQYF.

The rearrangement links TRBV6-1 to TRBJ2-1; TCRdb's D gene call, TRBD1, goes unchecked for lack of DNA. CDR3 length: 14 amino acids. CDR1 is MNHNS and CDR2 is SASEGT in the germline V gene. The CDR3 spells CASIMGGVLNEQFF.

The chain couples TRBV12-3 or TRBV12-4 to TRBJ2-3; the TRBD1 assignment by TCRdb is unverifiable without DNA. The CDR3 runs 16 residues. CDR3: CASSLGRTGATDTQYF.

The chain has TRBV15 and TRBJ2-1; TCRdb designates TRBD2, a call that cannot be tested without DNA. Germline assignment: CDR1 LNHNV and CDR2 YYDKDF (reference sequence). CDR3 length: 15 amino acids. The CDR3 loop is CATSRSSGSGNEQFF.

The V call is TRBV7-9, the J call TRBJ2-5. This CDR3 is built from 14 residues. Per the germline V gene, CDR1 is SEHNR and CDR2 is FQNEAQ (reference sequence). The CDR3 sequence is CASSFTDQEETQYF. The variable domain in full, completed from reference TRBV7-9 and TRBJ2-5, reads DTGVSQNPRHKITKRGQNVTFRCDPISEHNRLYWYRQTLGQGPEFLTYFQNEAQLEKSRLLSDRFSAERPKGSFSTLEIQRTEQGDSAMYLCASSFTDQEETQYFGPGTRLLVL.

The chain couples TRBV28 to TRBJ2-4; TCRdb returns TRBD1, unconfirmable since there is no DNA. This CDR3 is built from 15 residues. Germline assignment: CDR1 MDHEN and CDR2 SYDVKM. This CDR3 is CASSFSWTGENIQYF. The whole variable domain, remainder taken from reference TRBV28 and TRBJ2-4, is DVKVTQSSRYLVKRTGEKVFLECVQDMDHENMFWYRQDPGLGLRLIYFSYDVKMKEKGDIPEGYSVSREKKERFSLILESASTNQTSMYLCASSFSWTGENIQYFGAGTRLSVL.

The V gene is TRBV20-1, the J gene TRBJ2-3; checking the TCRdb D call of TRBD2 is not possible without DNA. The CDR3 runs 14 residues. Looked up from germline, CDR1 is DFQATT and CDR2 is SNEGSKA (reference sequence). The CDR3 loop is CSSRPSGGGFAQYF.

The chain's CDR3 is CSARDRGQGVTDTQYF. The V gene is TRBV20-1, the J gene TRBJ2-3; TCRdb picks TRBD1, but there is no DNA to check that call. This CDR3 has 16 residues. CDR1 and CDR2 (germline): DFQATT, SNEGSKA (reference sequence).

The chain combines TRBV28 with TRBJ1-4; lacking DNA, the TRBD1 call made by TCRdb goes unchecked. CDR1 is MDHEN and CDR2 is SYDVKM in the germline V gene. The CDR3 length is 15 residues. The CDR3 protein is CASSVPGGTNEKLFF. Drawing the rest from reference TRBV28 and TRBJ1-4, the complete variable domain is DVKVTQSSRYLVKRTGEKVFLECVQDMDHENMFWYRQDPGLGLRLIYFSYDVKMKEKGDIPEGYSVSREKKERFSLILESASTNQTSMYLCASSVPGGTNEKLFFGSGTQLSVL.

This chain uses TRBV6-2 or TRBV6-3 with TRBJ1-4; TCRdb names TRBD1, which stays unverified in the absence of DNA. There are 14 residues in the CDR3. Germline V lookup: CDR1 MNHEY, CDR2 SVGEGT. The CDR3 sequence is CASSPFGGSEKLFF.

V and J are TRBV4-3 and TRBJ2-3; with no DNA, the TCRdb D assignment of TRBD2 cannot be verified. From germline, CDR1 is LGHNA and CDR2 YSLEER. This CDR3 comprises 15 residues. The CDR3 sequence: CASSQELAVVGTQYF.

This rearrangement joins TRBV6-5 to TRBJ2-1. Germline assignment: CDR1 MNHEY and CDR2 SVGAGI. The CDR3 contains 15 residues. CDR3: CASSYASLRYNEQFF.

The V and J genes are TRBV9 and TRBJ1-1; TCRdb's D call of TRBD1 is untestable without DNA. In germline, CDR1 is SGDLS, CDR2 YYNGEE. The CDR3 is 14 amino acids. CDR3 sequence: CASSVARGNTEVFF.

The CDR3 loop is CASSGYGFSGELFF. The V call is TRBV5-5, the J call TRBJ2-2. The CDR3 is made up of 14 amino acids. Germline values: CDR1 SGHKS, CDR2 YYEKEE (reference sequence).

The rearrangement uses TRBV2 and TRBJ2-6; TCRdb indicates TRBD1, and absent DNA this call remains unverified. Germline V CDR1 and CDR2: SNHLY, FYNNEI. This CDR3 spans 16 amino acids. CDR3 sequence: CASSPTGASGANVLTF.

V and J are TRBV5-1 and TRBJ2-1; TCRdb picks TRBD2, but there is no DNA to check that call. Germline CDR1 and CDR2: SGHRS and YFSETQ. The CDR3 is 13 amino acids. The CDR3 loop reads CASSSSGGYEQFF.

The CDR3 protein is CASSLAPGSYNEQFF. The chain employs TRBV5-1 and TRBJ2-1; the D call from TCRdb, TRBD1, cannot be confirmed without DNA. The CDR3 loop spans 15 amino acids. The V gene's germline CDR1 is SGHRS and CDR2 YFSETQ.

This rearrangement joins TRBV15 to TRBJ2-2; TCRdb selects TRBD1, and the lack of DNA leaves this call unchecked. This CDR3 has 14 residues. Germline lookup yields CDR1 LNHNV and CDR2 YYDKDF (reference sequence). The CDR3 is CATSSGYQGWELFF.

The gene calls are TRBV12-3 or TRBV12-4 and TRBJ1-2; TCRdb calls TRBD1, which cannot be checked without DNA. This CDR3 is built from 13 residues. This chain's CDR3 is CASSFYGARGYTF.

The V and J genes are TRBV10-3 and TRBJ2-1; TCRdb returns TRBD2, unconfirmable since there is no DNA. This CDR3 spans 14 amino acids. Germline CDR1 reads ENHRY; CDR2 reads SYGVKD. The CDR3 sequence is CATGARALGNEQFF.

The genes are TRBV5-1 and TRBJ2-1; TCRdb indicates TRBD2, and absent DNA this call remains unverified. The CDR3 spans 16 residues. CDR1 and CDR2 (germline): SGHRS, YFSETQ. CDR3 sequence: CASSLGLAGFDNEQFF.

The J gene is TRBJ2-1, the V gene TRBV7-2; the TCRdb call, TRBD2, lacks DNA for checking. The CDR3 spans 16 residues. Germline values: CDR1 SGHTA, CDR2 FQGNSA. The CDR3 sequence is CASSSGTPSSYNEQFF. Using reference TRBV7-2 and TRBJ2-1 for the parts outside the CDR3, the full variable domain is GAGVSQSPSNKVTEKGKDVELRCDPISGHTALYWYRQSLGQGLEFLIYFQGNSAPDKSGLPSDRFSAERTGGSVSTLTIQRTQQEDSAVYLCASSSGTPSSYNEQFFGPGTRLTVL.

The rearrangement links TRBV20-1 to TRBJ1-3. The V gene's germline CDR1 is DFQATT and CDR2 SNEGSKA (reference sequence). The CDR3 runs 15 residues. The CDR3 spells CSASPGPRSGNTIYF.